This TCR beta chain derives from a study of OX40 agonist ivuxolimab in advanced cancers. Study-level background: At 0.01 to 10 mg/kg, ivuxolimab was administered intravenously to patients every 2 weeks. People in dose escalation had one of these cancers: hepatocellular carcinoma, melanoma, renal cell or head and neck cancer.

Study-level findings and limits: Averaging showed that CD8+ T cells had more expanded clones than CD4+ did. Clones of CD4+ and CD8+ blood T cells grew by week 6 at doses of 0.1 to 3.0 mg/kg.

Assay: immunoSEQ multiplex PCR; the TCRdb copy retains only in-frame clones and omits some. The sample contains about 45,000 clones, roughly 90% of which appear only once. Regarding this clone: Its antigen is still unknown.

Trimming removed 2 bases at V and 2 bases at J, with 12 bases between. This CDR3 region has 15 residues. Germline V gene sequence: CDR1 SGHDT, CDR2 YYEEEE. The source material was CD4+ or CD8+ T cells sorted from blood, sampled in a trial of the OX40 agonist ivuxolimab. The TCR originated in an adult with an advanced solid tumor such as melanoma, head and neck, liver or kidney cancer. V is TRBV5-6 and J is TRBJ2-3; D is perhaps TRBD1 (5 bases). CDR3: CASSFGHASTDTQYF. For the CDR3, the DNA is TGTGCCAGCAGCTTCGGACACGCTTCCACAGATACGCAGTATTTT.